This T cell receptor (beta chain) was retrieved from a study of blood T cell repertoires in COVID-19 (TCRdb year 2020). Regarding the research as a whole: Collaborator samples came from the United States, Italy and Spain and covered acute and convalescent phases of COVID-19. Deeply sampled blood TCRbeta repertoires from subjects exposed to, actively infected with, or recovered from COVID-19 were included in the dataset. The prospective study material was composed of cDNA or gDNA derived from T cells, B-cell-depleted T cells, or PBMCs. The samples were drawn from two sources: the first 160 participants of the ongoing ImmuneRACE study, and 1,000 to 1,500 subjects contributed by 6 global collaborators. The repertoires were made available in a free public database intended to serve as a resource for research on the immune response to SARS-CoV-2. A de-identified subject ID, COVID-19 status, age in years and sex were almost always included in the sample metadata. Where available, HLA class I and class II types were obtained from metadata supplied by the sample provider rather than from assay-based typing. Broader findings and caveats from the paper: Clinical and demographic metadata were provided uncurated, with the amount varying by source and participant.

This clone was seen a handful of times. Its antigen is unknown. Per-nucleotide qualities are absent, and no much larger clonotype sits a single base away. TCRbeta CDR3 regions were amplified from genomic DNA by means of the immunoSEQ Assay, a bias-controlled multiplex PCR. In the original analysis: Within the assay, amplification of reference gene primers was used to estimate how many nucleated cells each sample contained. Sequence reads were collapsed and filtered to measure the absolute abundance of every unique TCRbeta CDR3 rearrangement. For each sample, productive Simpson clonality was calculated as the square root of Simpson's diversity index over productive rearrangements. Held by TCRdb, this immuneACCESS table contains in-frame sequences only and omits some clones. Under half of the omission traces to an unresolved V gene where checked; the cause of the rest is unknown. V, J and clone size are those of that table, while D and trimming were read from the DNA. This sample has around 380,000 clones in its table, and more than 65% of those were observed once. Under 1.2% of the sample is held by the ten biggest clonotypes.

Each collaborating institution followed its own protocols to collect whole blood in K2EDTA tubes. For TCRbeta analysis, collaborators shipped samples in one of three forms: frozen whole blood, isolated PBMCs, or DNA extracted from either of those sample types. The CDR3 contains 15 residues, cysteine and phenylalanine counted. Only CDR3 DNA is held: 45 bases, read in frame from base 1. Looking up the germline V gene yields CDR1 SGHAT and CDR2 FQNNGV. Ends trimmed: V by 2 bases, J by 4 bases; bases unmatched to a gene: 7. The source is a human donor with acute or convalescent COVID-19. The donor label of this sample is uncertain. Material for sequencing was peripheral blood. The chain is encoded by TRBV11-2 joined to TRBJ1-2; TRBD1 matches 7 bases in the middle. CDR3 loop: CASSLRRDRAYGYTF. The nucleotide sequence is TGTGCCAGCAGCTTACGCCGGGACAGAGCCTATGGCTACACCTTC. The variable domain in full, with residues beyond the CDR3 obtained from the reference TRBV11-2 and TRBJ1-2 genes, is EAGVAQSPRYKIIEKRQSVAFWCNPISGHATLYWYQQILGQGPKLLIQFQNNGVVDDSQLPKDRFSAERLKGVDSTLKIQPAKLEDSAVYLCASSLRRDRAYGYTFGSGTRLTVV.